This TCR beta chain was identified during a study of blood T cell repertoires in COVID-19. Authors' methods: Amplified reference gene primers provided the basis for estimating nucleated cell counts. Sequencing was performed with immunoSEQ multiplex PCR; in TCRdb, only in-frame clones are kept and a portion is missing. The V and J calls and clone size are taken from that table; D and trimming were inferred from the DNA. The table has around 140,000 clones, nearly 90% seen once. The CDR3 totals 17 residues. Germline V gene lookup returns CDR1 MNHEY and CDR2 SMNVEV (reference sequence). V was pared by 1 base and J by 1 base, with 14 bases between.

The receptor was isolated from a man between 65 and 79 years old with acute or convalescent COVID-19. Sequencing was done on a sample of peripheral blood. The genes are TRBV27 and TRBJ1-5; no firm D call. CDR3 loop: CASSLYGPRMSNQPQHF. The DNA for the CDR3 is TGTGCCAGCAGTTTATATGGCCCTAGGATGAGCAATCAGCCCCAGCATTTT.